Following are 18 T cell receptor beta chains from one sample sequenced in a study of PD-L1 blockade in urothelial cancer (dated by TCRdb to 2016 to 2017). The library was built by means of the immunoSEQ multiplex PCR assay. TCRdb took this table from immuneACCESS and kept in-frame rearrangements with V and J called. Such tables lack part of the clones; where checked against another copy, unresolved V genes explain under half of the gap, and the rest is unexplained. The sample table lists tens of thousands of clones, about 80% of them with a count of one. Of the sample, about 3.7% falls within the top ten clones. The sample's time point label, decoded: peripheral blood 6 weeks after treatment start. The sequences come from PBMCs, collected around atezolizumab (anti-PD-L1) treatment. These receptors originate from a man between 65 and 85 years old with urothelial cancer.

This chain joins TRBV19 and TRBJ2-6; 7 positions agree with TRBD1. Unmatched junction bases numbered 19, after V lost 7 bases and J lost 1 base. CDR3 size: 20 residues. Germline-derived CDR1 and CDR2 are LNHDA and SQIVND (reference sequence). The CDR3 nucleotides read TGTGCCAGTACCCCAGGGGGTTTAAACAATCTAAGGTCTGGGGCCAACGTCCTGACTTTC. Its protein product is CASTPGGLNNLRSGANVLTF.

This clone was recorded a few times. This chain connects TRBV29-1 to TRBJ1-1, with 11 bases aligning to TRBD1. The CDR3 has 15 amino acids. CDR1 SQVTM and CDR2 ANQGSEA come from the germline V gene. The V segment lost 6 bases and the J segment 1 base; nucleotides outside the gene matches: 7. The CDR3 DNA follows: TGCAGCGTCTGGGGACAGGGGGTTGGGAACACTGAAGCTTTCTTT. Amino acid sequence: CSVWGQGVGNTEAFF.

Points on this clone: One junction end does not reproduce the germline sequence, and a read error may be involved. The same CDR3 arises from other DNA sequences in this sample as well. The CDR3 DNA reads TGTGCCACCAGCAGAGATGCCAACAGGCGAGCCACTGAGGCTTTCTTT. This encodes CATSRDANRRATEAFF. This chain joins TRBV15 and TRBJ1-1; possible D gene TRBD1, 5 bases. There are 16 residues in the CDR3. Germline V gives CDR1 LNHNV, CDR2 YYDKDF (reference sequence). Supplemented by reference TRBV15 and TRBJ1-1, the full variable domain reads DAMVIQNPRYQVTQFGKPVTLSCSQTLNHNVMYWYQQKSSQAPKLLFHYYDKDFNNEADTPDNFQSRRPNTSFCFLDIRSPGLGDTAMYLCATSRDANRRATEAFFGQGTRLTVV.

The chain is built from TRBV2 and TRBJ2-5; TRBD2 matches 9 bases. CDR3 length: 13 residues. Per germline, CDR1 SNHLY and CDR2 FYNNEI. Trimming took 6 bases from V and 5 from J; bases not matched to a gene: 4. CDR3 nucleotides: TGTGCCAGCAGGGCGGGAGGGATCGAGACCCAGTACTTC. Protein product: CASRAGGIETQYF.

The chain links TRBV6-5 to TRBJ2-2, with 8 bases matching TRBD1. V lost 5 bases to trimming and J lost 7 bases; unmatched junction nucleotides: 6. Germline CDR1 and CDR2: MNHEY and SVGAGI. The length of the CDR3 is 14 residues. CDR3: CASSRQGKSGELFF. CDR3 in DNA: TGTGCCAGCAGTCGACAGGGGAAGAGCGGGGAGCTGTTTTTT.

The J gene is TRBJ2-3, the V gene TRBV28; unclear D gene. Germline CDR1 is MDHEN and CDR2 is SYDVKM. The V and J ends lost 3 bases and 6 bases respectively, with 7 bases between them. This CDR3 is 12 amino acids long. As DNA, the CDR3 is TGTGCCAGCAGTTTGGTCAGTGATACGCAGTATTTT. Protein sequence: CASSLVSDTQYF. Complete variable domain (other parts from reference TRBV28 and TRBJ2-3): DVKVTQSSRYLVKRTGEKVFLECVQDMDHENMFWYRQDPGLGLRLIYFSYDVKMKEKGDIPEGYSVSREKKERFSLILESASTNQTSMYLCASSLVSDTQYFGPGTRLTVL.

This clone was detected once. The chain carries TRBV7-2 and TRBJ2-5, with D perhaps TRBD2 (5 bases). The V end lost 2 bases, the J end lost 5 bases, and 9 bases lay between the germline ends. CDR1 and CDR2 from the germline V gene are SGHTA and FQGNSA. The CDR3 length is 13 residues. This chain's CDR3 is CASSLIWEETQYF. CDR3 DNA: TGTGCCAGCAGCTTAATCTGGGAGGAGACCCAGTACTTC.

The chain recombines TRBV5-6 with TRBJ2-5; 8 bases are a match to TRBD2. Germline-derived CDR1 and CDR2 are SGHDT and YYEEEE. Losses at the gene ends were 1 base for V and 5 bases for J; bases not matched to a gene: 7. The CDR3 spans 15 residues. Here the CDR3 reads CASSLFLGGEETQYF. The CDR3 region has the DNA TGTGCCAGCAGCTTGTTTCTCGGGGGGGAGGAGACCCAGTACTTC. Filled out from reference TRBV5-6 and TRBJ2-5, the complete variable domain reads DAGVTQSPTHLIKTRGQQVTLRCSPKSGHDTVSWYQQALGQGPQFIFQYYEEEERQRGNFPDRFSGHQFPNYSSELNVNALLLGDSALYLCASSLFLGGEETQYFGPGTRLLVL.

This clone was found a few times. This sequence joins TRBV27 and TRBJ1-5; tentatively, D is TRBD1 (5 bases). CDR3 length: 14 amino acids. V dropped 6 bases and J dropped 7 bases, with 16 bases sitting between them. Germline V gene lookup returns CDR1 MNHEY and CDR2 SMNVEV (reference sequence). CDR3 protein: CASRLTQGRQPQHF. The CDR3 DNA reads TGTGCCAGCAGACTAACCCAGGGAAGGCAGCCCCAGCATTTT.

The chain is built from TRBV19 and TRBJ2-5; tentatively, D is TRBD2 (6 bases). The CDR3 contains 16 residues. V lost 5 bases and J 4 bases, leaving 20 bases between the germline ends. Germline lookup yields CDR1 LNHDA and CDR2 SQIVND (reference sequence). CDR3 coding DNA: TGTGCCAGTAGTCCCGCCCGGCGGCGGGGATTAGAGACCCAGTACTTC. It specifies CASSPARRRGLETQYF.

The CDR3 protein is CASSLAPGEGTDTQYF. CDR3 bases: TGCGCCAGCAGCTTGGCCCCAGGGGAAGGAACAGATACGCAGTATTTT. This chain links TRBV5-1 with TRBJ2-3; tentative D call: TRBD1 (6 bases). This CDR3 has 16 amino acids. V was pared by 0 bases and J by 3 bases, with 14 bases between. CDR1 and CDR2 (germline): SGHRS, YFSETQ.

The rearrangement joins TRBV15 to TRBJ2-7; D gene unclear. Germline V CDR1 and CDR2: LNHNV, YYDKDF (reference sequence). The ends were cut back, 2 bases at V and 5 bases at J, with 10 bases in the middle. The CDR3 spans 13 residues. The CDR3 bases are TGTGCCACCAGCAGACGGTTCCAGGACGAGCAGTACTTC. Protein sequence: CATSRRFQDEQYF.

DNA for the CDR3: TGTGCCAGCATCCTAGGTCTCGGGGACAGGGTTTTCTGCGAGCAGTACTTC. As protein: CASILGLGDRVFCEQYF. This chain connects TRBV13 to TRBJ2-7, with TRBD1 matching 9 bases. Unmatched junction bases numbered 19, after V lost 7 bases and J lost 6 bases. CDR1 is PRHDT and CDR2 is FYEKMQ in the germline V gene (reference sequence). This CDR3 region has 17 residues.

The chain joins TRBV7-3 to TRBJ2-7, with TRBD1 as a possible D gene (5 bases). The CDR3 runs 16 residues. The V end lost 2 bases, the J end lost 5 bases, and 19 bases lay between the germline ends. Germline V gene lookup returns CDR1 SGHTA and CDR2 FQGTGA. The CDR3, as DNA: TGTGCCAGCAGCTTACCCCACCAGGGAACCAAAAACGAGCAGTACTTC. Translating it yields CASSLPHQGTKNEQYF.

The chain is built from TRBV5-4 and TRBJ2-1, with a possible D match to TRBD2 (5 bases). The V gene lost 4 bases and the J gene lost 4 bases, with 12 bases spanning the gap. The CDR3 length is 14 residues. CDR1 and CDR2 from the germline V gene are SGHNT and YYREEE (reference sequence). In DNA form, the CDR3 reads TGTGCCAGCAGCCCCGAATCGGGGTACAATGAGCAGTTCTTC. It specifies CASSPESGYNEQFF.

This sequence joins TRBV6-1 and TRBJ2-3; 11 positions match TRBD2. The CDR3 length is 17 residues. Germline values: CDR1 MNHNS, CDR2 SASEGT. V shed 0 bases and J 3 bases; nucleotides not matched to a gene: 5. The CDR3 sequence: CASSEALAGGSTDTQYF. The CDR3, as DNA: TGTGCCAGCAGTGAAGCCCTAGCGGGGGGTAGTACAGATACGCAGTATTTT.

CDR3 coding DNA: TGTGCCAGCAGCCCAGTGGAAAGGACTAGGAACCTCCACGAGCAGTACTTC. Residues: CASSPVERTRNLHEQYF. V and J are TRBV7-9 and TRBJ2-7; 7 positions agree with TRBD2. J lost 5 bases, V lost 5 bases, and 18 bases had no gene match. Looked up from germline, CDR1 is SEHNR and CDR2 is FQNEAQ (reference sequence). There are 17 residues in the CDR3.

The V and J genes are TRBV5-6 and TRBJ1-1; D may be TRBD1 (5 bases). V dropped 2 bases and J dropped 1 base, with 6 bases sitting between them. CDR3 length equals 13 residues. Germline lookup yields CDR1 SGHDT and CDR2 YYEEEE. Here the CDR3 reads CASSFGGNTEAFF. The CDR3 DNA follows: TGTGCCAGCAGCTTCGGGGGGAACACTGAAGCTTTCTTT.